The entry that follows covers one TCR beta chain sequence. Germline loops: CDR1 MDHEN, CDR2 SYDVKM. Trimming took 3 bases from V and 3 from J; bases not matched to a gene: 5. The CDR3 totals 15 residues. The sample comes from a study of blood T cell repertoires in COVID-19. Repertoires were generated with immunoSEQ multiplex PCR, while TCRdb's copy carries only in-frame clones and drops some. The sample contains roughly 200,000 clones, around 89% of which appear only once. The receptor comes from a man aged 45-65 years with acute or convalescent COVID-19. This chain links TRBV28 with TRBJ1-3, with 7 nucleotides matching TRBD1. Specimen: peripheral blood. CDR3 loop: CASSFPRTGGNTIYF. DNA for the CDR3: TGTGCCAGCAGTTTCCCCAGGACAGGTGGAAACACCATATATTTT.